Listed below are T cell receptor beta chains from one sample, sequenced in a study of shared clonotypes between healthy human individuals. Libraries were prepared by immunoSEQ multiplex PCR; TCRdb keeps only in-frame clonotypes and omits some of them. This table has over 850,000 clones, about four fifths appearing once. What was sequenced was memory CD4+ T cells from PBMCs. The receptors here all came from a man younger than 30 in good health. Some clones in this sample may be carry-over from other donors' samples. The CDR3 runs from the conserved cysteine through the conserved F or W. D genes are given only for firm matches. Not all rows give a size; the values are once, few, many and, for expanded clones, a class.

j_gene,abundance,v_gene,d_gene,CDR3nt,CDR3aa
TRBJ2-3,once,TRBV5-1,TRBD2,TGCGCCAGCAGCTTGTCCCCTAGCGGGGGGATAACAGATACGCAGTATTTT,CASSLSPSGGITDTQYF
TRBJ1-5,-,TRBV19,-,TGTGCCACTCAAGGGGGGTTGATTTATCAGCCCCAGCATTTT,CATQGGLIYQPQHF
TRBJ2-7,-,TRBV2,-,TGTGCCAGCAGTGAGATAACGGGATGGGGCTCCTACGAGCAGTACTTC,CASSEITGWGSYEQYF
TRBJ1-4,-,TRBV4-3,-,TGCGCCAGCAGCAAGAGGTTTTCAACTAATGAAAAACTGTTTTTT,CASSKRFSTNEKLFF
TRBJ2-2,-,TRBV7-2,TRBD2,TGTGCCAGCAGAGTAGCGGGGGCGAACACCGGGGAGCTGTTTTTT,CASRVAGANTGELFF
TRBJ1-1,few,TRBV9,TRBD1,TGTGCCAGCAGCGAACAGGGGTTGGACACTGAAGCTTTCTTT,CASSEQGLDTEAFF
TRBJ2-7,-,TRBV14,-,TGTGCCAGCAGCCAAGATCTAAGAGCGACCGGTAGGGAGCAGTACTTC,CASSQDLRATGREQYF
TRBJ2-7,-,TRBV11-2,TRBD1,TGTGCCAGCAGCTCGATCACCGGGACAGGGGCCTCCTACGAGCAGTACTTC,CASSSITGTGASYEQYF
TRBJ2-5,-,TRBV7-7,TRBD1,TGTGCCAGCAGCTTAGTAGGGGGCGGGGAGACCCAGTACTTC,CASSLVGGGETQYF
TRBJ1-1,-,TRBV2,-,TGTGCCAGCGTTATAGCACAGAACACTGAAGCTTTCTTT,CASVIAQNTEAFF
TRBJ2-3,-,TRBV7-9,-,TGTGCCAGCAGTCCAGGAGGGACACCACCCACAGATACGCAGTATTTT,CASSPGGTPPTDTQYF
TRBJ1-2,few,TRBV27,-,TGTGCCAGCAGTCGATCGCAGGGTGGTGCCTATGGCTACACCTTC,CASSRSQGGAYGYTF
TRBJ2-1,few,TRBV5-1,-,TGCGCCAGCAGCTTTGCCCCCGGCGATGAGCAGTTCTTC,CASSFAPGDEQFF
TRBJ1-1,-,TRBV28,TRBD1,TGTGCCGGGACCCAGGGGGCAAACACTGAAGCTTTCTTT,CAGTQGANTEAFF
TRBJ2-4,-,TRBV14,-,TGTGCCAGCAGCGGGGGACTTCCCGGGGACATTCAGTACTTC,CASSGGLPGDIQYF
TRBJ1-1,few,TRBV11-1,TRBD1,TGTGCCAGCAGCCCGGGGCAGGGGGGACGTAAAGACACTGAAGCTTTCTTT,CASSPGQGGRKDTEAFF
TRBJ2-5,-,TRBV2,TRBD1,TGTGCCAGCAGGGAAGGACAGGGCGGGGAGACCCAGTACTTC,CASREGQGGETQYF
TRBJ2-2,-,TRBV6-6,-,TGTGCCAGCAGTTACTGGTTGGGCAGATCCGGGGAGCTGTTTTTT,CASSYWLGRSGELFF
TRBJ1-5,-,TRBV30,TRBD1,TGTGCCTGGAGTGCAGGGGGCGGGAGTCAGCCCCAGCATTTT,CAWSAGGGSQPQHF
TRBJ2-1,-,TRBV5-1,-,TGCGCCAGCAGCTTGTGGGGGAGCGAACGTGAGCAGTTCTTC,CASSLWGSEREQFF
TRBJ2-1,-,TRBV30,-,TGTGCCTGGACTAGCATGAGCATGAATGAGCAGTTCTTC,CAWTSMSMNEQFF
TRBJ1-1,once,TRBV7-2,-,TGTGCCAGCAGCCCCTCAAGGGCGAACACTGAAGCTTTCTTT,CASSPSRANTEAFF